This section outlines one T cell receptor (beta chain) sequence together with its context. Its matching antigen is unknown. This sample stems from a study of T cell responses to AZD1222 COVID-19 vaccine. In the study overall: Second-dose schedules of about 4 or about 12 weeks were combined.

Data came from immunoSEQ multiplex PCR; TCRdb stores just in-frame clones and leaves some out. This sample has about 150,000 clones, with roughly nine tenths found just once. Findings of the study overall: Most donors were white British, females outnumbered males, and clonal diversity was possibly underestimated.

The length of the CDR3 is 16 residues. V was clipped by 5 bases and J by 1 base; unmatched bases: 11. Germline V gives CDR1 MNHEY, CDR2 SVGEGT. V gene TRBV6-2 or TRBV6-3 combines with J gene TRBJ2-7; TRBD1 agrees at 7 bases. The receptor comes from an adult in good health. Sequenced material: peripheral blood, taken on day 0 of AZD1222 vaccination. The CDR3 region has the DNA TGTGCCAGCAGTGCCCGACAGGGAGTGGAATCCTACGAGCAGTACTTC. Its translation is CASSARQGVESYEQYF.